A single sample is the source of the 14 T cell receptor beta chains below, sequenced in a study of response to subunit inactivated influenza vaccine. TCRdb reanalysed the RT-PCR reads using MiXCR and keeps one entry per CDR3 protein. The sample records hundreds of thousands of distinct CDR3 sequences, roughly 20% being singletons. The source was PBMCs from blood, collected approximately 5 days after vaccination. Source of these receptors: a man between 50 and 59 years old who received an inactivated influenza vaccine.

This chain links TRBV5-6 with TRBJ2-5; 11 nucleotides match TRBD1. The CDR3 runs 14 residues. Germline V gene lookup returns CDR1 SGHDT and CDR2 YYEEEE. Germline trimming cut 3 bases from V and 2 bases from J; bases unmatched to any gene: 0. CDR3 in amino acids: CASSWDRGQETQYF. In nucleotides, the CDR3 is TGTGCCAGCAGCTGGGACAGGGGGCAAGAGACCCAGTACTTC.

V is TRBV27 and J is TRBJ2-7; D is undetermined. Germline V gene lookup returns CDR1 MNHEY and CDR2 SMNVEV (reference sequence). The CDR3 spans 14 residues. With 8 bases removed from V and 2 bases from J, the gap between germline ends came to 16 bases. The CDR3 nucleotides read TGTGCCAGCTCCCTCCAGGCAGGTCCCTACGAGCAGTACTTC. Protein product: CASSLQAGPYEQYF.

V gene TRBV20-1 combines with J gene TRBJ2-7; tentatively, D is TRBD1 (6 bases). Germline-derived CDR1 and CDR2 are DFQATT and SNEGSKA (reference sequence). Trimming pared 2 bases from V and 9 bases from J, leaving 14 bases between. The CDR3 loop spans 12 amino acids. CDR3 coding DNA: TGCAGTGCTAGAACCACAGGGCTGGGGCAGTACTTC. It encodes CSARTTGLGQYF.

V is TRBV20-1 and J is TRBJ2-2; D may correspond to TRBD1 or TRBD2 (5 bases each). The germline V and J ends were trimmed by 3 bases and 3 bases, with 14 bases remaining between them. Germline-derived CDR1 and CDR2 are DFQATT and SNEGSKA (reference sequence). CDR3 size: 15 residues. CDR3 nucleotides: TGCAGTGCTAGGATTCCGGGACGGGACACCGGGGAGCTGTTTTTT. Its translation: CSARIPGRDTGELFF.

This clonotype has ten or more counts. The chain employs TRBV25-1 and TRBJ2-1; no clear D gene. This CDR3 comprises 13 residues. Deletions cut 1 base from V and 5 bases from J, with 6 bases between. CDR1 and CDR2 from the germline V gene are MGHDK and SYGVNS. Written as DNA, the CDR3 is TGTGCCAGCAGTGAATCTAATAACAATGAGCAGTTCTTC. This translates into CASSESNNNEQFF.

The rearrangement links TRBV6-5 to TRBJ2-2; no clear D gene. Germline V lookup: CDR1 MNHEY, CDR2 SVGAGI. V lost 2 bases and J lost 7, with 5 bases in between. This CDR3 has 12 residues. CDR3: CASSYRRGELFF. In DNA form, the CDR3 reads TGTGCCAGCAGTTACCGCCGCGGGGAGCTGTTTTTT.

The rearrangement uses TRBV5-4 and TRBJ2-5; D is uncertain. The length of the CDR3 is 14 residues. The V end was cut by 2 bases, the J end by 5 bases, with 13 bases between. The germline V gene encodes CDR1 SGHNT and CDR2 YYREEE (reference sequence). CDR3: CASSFRVDVETQYF. CDR3 DNA: TGTGCCAGCAGCTTTCGAGTCGATGTGGAGACCCAGTACTTC.

This sequence joins TRBV12-3 or TRBV12-4 and TRBJ2-3; 8 bases align to TRBD2. This CDR3 region has 12 residues. The trim removed 3 bases at V and 13 bases at J, leaving 6 bases unmatched. Written as DNA, the CDR3 is TGTGCCAGCAGTTTCTACGGGAGGGGAGAGTATTTT. Translated: CASSFYGRGEYF.

The chain employs TRBV12-3 or TRBV12-4 and TRBJ1-2; maybe TRBD1 (6 bases). This CDR3 has 15 residues. Trimming took off 6 bases at V and 1 base at J, with 15 bases between the two ends. The CDR3 spells CASSRLQGFNYGYTF. The CDR3 DNA sequence: TGTGCCAGCAGCCGCCTACAGGGTTTTAACTATGGCTACACCTTC.

J is TRBJ1-4 and V is TRBV5-1, with 9 bases that match TRBD1. Germline V lookup: CDR1 SGHRS, CDR2 YFSETQ. The CDR3 consists of 15 residues. V trimming: 2 bases; J trimming: 8 bases; junction bases outside the gene matches: 7. The CDR3 region is CASSLSGTGTEKLFF. DNA for the CDR3: TGCGCCAGCAGCTTATCCGGGACAGGGACCGAAAAACTGTTTTTT.

This clonotype has ten or more counts. One end of the junction is discordant with germline, which a read error may explain. The chain combines TRBV9 with TRBJ2-2, with 7 bases matching TRBD2. CDR3 length: 14 residues. Germline CDR1 and CDR2: SGDLS and YYNGEE. The CDR3 protein is CASSVGGGTGELFF. The DNA for the CDR3 is TGCGCCAGCAGTGTCGGGGGAGGGACCGGGGAGCTGTTTTTT.

This clonotype has a handful of counts. The V gene is TRBV2, the J gene TRBJ1-2, with 9 positions matching TRBD1. J lost 7 bases, V lost 6 bases, and 6 bases had no gene match. The CDR3 covers 13 residues. Germline V gives CDR1 SNHLY, CDR2 FYNNEI. CDR3 nucleotides: TGTGCCAGCAGGGAACAGGGGGCAGGTGGCTACACCTTC. Translating gives CASREQGAGGYTF.

The chain recombines TRBV4-2 with TRBJ2-3; the match to TRBD2 covers 9 bases. Unmatched junction bases numbered 16, after V lost 8 bases and J lost 1 base. The CDR3 runs 18 residues. CDR1 is LGHNA, CDR2 YNFKEQ, per germline. In nucleotides, the CDR3 is TGTGCCAGCTCCCGCAGCGGGAGGTCGCCGGTGCGCACAGATACGCAGTATTTT. Translated, it gives CASSRSGRSPVRTDTQYF.

The rearrangement links TRBV7-8 to TRBJ2-7; TRBD1 might be the D (6 bases). This CDR3 is built from 16 residues. CDR1 and CDR2 from the germline V gene are SGHVS and FQNEAQ. Between the trimmed V and J ends, which lost 4 bases and 1 base, there was a span of 17 bases. CDR3 sequence reads: CASSSNRVMVSYEQYF. The CDR3 DNA sequence: TGTGCCAGCAGCTCAAACAGGGTTATGGTGTCCTACGAGCAGTACTTC.